This TCR beta chain was sequenced in a study of human T cells and chemical hapten exposure. As to time point: patch test 2, 6 weeks after DPC sensitization. Treatment noted: therapeutic diphenylcyclopropenone sensitization with weekly scalp DPC. Alopecia patients deemed DPC-suitable, aged 18 to 70, excluding pregnancy. TCRdb itself ran the RACE reads through MiXCR, one entry per CDR3 protein. The sample includes about 69,000 distinct CDR3 sequences, about a tenth of them seen just once. This clonotype was found many times. In germline, CDR1 is DFQATT, CDR2 SNEGSKA (reference sequence). This CDR3 is 15 amino acids long. J lost 0 bases, V lost 7 bases, and 8 bases had no gene match.

The clonotype originates from a woman in her forties or fifties with alopecia areata. Some clones in this sample may be carry-over from other donors' samples. Sequencing used whole blood, obtained in connection with sensitization to the hapten diphenylcyclopropenone (DPC). This chain connects TRBV20-1 to TRBJ2-3; 9 bases fit TRBD1. CDR3: CSGTGTGLSTDTQYF. The DNA of the CDR3 is TGCAGTGGCACCGGGACAGGGCTTAGCACAGATACGCAGTATTTT.